The 23 T cell receptor beta chains reported below all come from one sample, sequenced in a study of memory B cells and T cells in multiple sclerosis. Separate sequencing covered autoproliferating (CFSE-dim) and non-proliferating (CFSE-high) T cells from stimulus-free culture. Pooled replicate wells came from around 50 million CFSE-labeled PBMCs cultured approximately seven days without stimulus. Generated by immunoSEQ multiplex PCR, the TCRdb table keeps only in-frame clones and is missing some. The sample has 40,000 to 50,000 clones, roughly four fifths seen once. No antigen is known for these receptors. Material: PBMCs from blood kept in culture. The source is a human donor with multiple sclerosis.

The V call is TRBV10-3, the J call TRBJ1-1; D unclear. V lost 4 bases to trimming and J lost 5 bases, with 11 bases between them. Germline-derived CDR1 and CDR2 are ENHRY and SYGVKD. This CDR3 has 13 amino acids. Here the CDR3 DNA reads TGTGCCATCAGTGCATTGTCGAGTACTGAAGCTTTCTTT. Translated, it gives CAISALSSTEAFF.

The chain couples TRBV19 to TRBJ2-3; no firm D call. CDR1 is LNHDA and CDR2 is SQIVND in the germline V gene (reference sequence). The CDR3 totals 14 residues. V shed 1 base and J shed 6 bases, with 11 bases lying between them. CDR3 coding DNA: TGTGCCAGTAGTATAGGAGCTAGTTTGGATACGCAGTATTTT. Protein: CASSIGASLDTQYF.

The chain couples TRBV27 to TRBJ2-5, with TRBD1 matching over 10 bases. V lost 6 bases to trimming and J lost 3 bases; unmatched junction nucleotides: 7. This CDR3 comprises 15 residues. The germline V gene encodes CDR1 MNHEY and CDR2 SMNVEV (reference sequence). The CDR3 spells CASSNLGTGEETQYF. In nucleotides, the CDR3 is TGTGCCAGCAGCAACCTGGGGACAGGGGAAGAGACCCAGTACTTC.

This clone has just a few counts. The J gene is TRBJ1-1, the V gene TRBV6-5; no firm D call. The CDR3 is 12 residues long. The V end lost 2 bases, the J end lost 1 base, and 2 bases lay between the germline ends. Looked up from germline, CDR1 is MNHEY and CDR2 is SVGAGI. The CDR3 region is CASSYPNTEAFF. Here the CDR3 DNA reads TGTGCCAGCAGTTACCCGAACACTGAAGCTTTCTTT.

V is TRBV2 and J is TRBJ1-1; D uncertain. The length of the CDR3 is 8 residues. Trimming took off 8 bases at V and 7 bases at J, with 2 bases between the two ends. The germline V gene has CDR1 SNHLY and CDR2 FYNNEI. This CDR3 is CASLEAFF. CDR3 DNA sequence: TGTGCCAGCCTTGAAGCTTTCTTT.

This clone has only one observation. The same CDR3 is also encoded by other DNA sequences in this sample. This rearrangement joins TRBV18 to TRBJ2-3, with a tentative D call TRBD2 (5 bases). Germline CDR1 is KGHSH and CDR2 is LQKENI. V was trimmed by 2 bases and J by 6 bases, leaving 6 bases between them. The CDR3 covers 12 residues. In nucleotides, the CDR3 is TGTGCCAGCTCACCATCGGGGGATACGCAGTATTTT. Amino acid sequence: CASSPSGDTQYF.

The chain uses TRBV6-1 and TRBJ2-5; 7 bases line up with TRBD1. V was pared by 4 bases and J by 5 bases, with 10 bases of the junction left unmatched. Germline V gene data show CDR1 as MNHNS and CDR2 as SASEGT. This CDR3 is built from 15 residues. The CDR3: CASSGMRGLVETQYF. Here the CDR3 DNA reads TGTGCCAGCAGTGGAATGAGGGGGCTGGTTGAGACCCAGTACTTC.

This chain links TRBV5-1 with TRBJ1-1, with D hard to call. This CDR3 region has 14 residues. Per the germline V gene, CDR1 is SGHRS and CDR2 is YFSETQ. Trimming pared 0 bases from V and 8 bases from J, leaving 14 bases between. CDR3 DNA sequence: TGCGCCAGCAGCTTGGTCCAAAACACAGCGGAAGCTTTCTTT. Translating it yields CASSLVQNTAEAFF.

The chain is built from TRBV11-2 and TRBJ1-3; TRBD1 matches 8 bases. The germline gives CDR1 SGHAT, CDR2 FQNNGV. The V segment lost 4 bases and the J segment 4 bases; nucleotides outside the gene matches: 12. This CDR3 contains 17 residues. The CDR3 is CASSSTGTGLIGNTIYF. CDR3 sequence (DNA): TGTGCCAGCAGCTCCACCGGGACAGGTCTCATCGGAAACACCATATATTTT.

The CDR3 DNA reads as TGTGCCAGCAGTTTATCCCCCCGGGACCCGGGCACTGAAGCTTTCTTT. Translation gives CASSLSPRDPGTEAFF. The rearrangement links TRBV27 to TRBJ1-1, with D perhaps matching TRBD1 (5 bases). V lost 0 bases and J 4 bases, leaving 15 bases between the germline ends. The germline gives CDR1 MNHEY, CDR2 SMNVEV (reference sequence). The CDR3 has 16 amino acids.

The gene calls are TRBV27 and TRBJ2-4; 11 bases align to TRBD2. Germline CDR1 MNHEY, CDR2 SMNVEV (reference sequence). After removal of 5 bases from V and 6 bases from J, the junction contained 6 bases not matched to a gene. The CDR3 is 15 residues long. The CDR3 protein is CASSPSGGPGNIQYF. CDR3 nucleotides: TGTGCCAGCAGTCCTAGCGGGGGGCCGGGAAACATTCAGTACTTC.

This clone has more than one count but fewer than ten. The rearrangement uses TRBV29-1 and TRBJ1-1; D perhaps matches TRBD1 (5 bases). In germline, CDR1 is SQVTM, CDR2 ANQGSEA. CDR3 length: 14 residues. V shed 3 bases and J shed 4 bases, with 15 bases lying between them. CDR3 amino acids: CSVDRRWGVTEAFF. CDR3 sequence (DNA): TGCAGCGTTGACAGGAGGTGGGGGGTCACTGAAGCTTTCTTT.

The genes are TRBV4-2 and TRBJ1-1; D is undetermined. The germline V and J ends were trimmed by 7 bases and 1 base, with 13 bases remaining between them. The germline gives CDR1 LGHNA, CDR2 YNFKEQ. The CDR3 has 14 amino acids. DNA for the CDR3: TGTGCCAGCACCCCAGCGGGGTCGAACACTGAAGCTTTCTTT. It specifies CASTPAGSNTEAFF.

This clone was observed a single time. The rearrangement links TRBV4-2 to TRBJ1-5; the D gene is possibly TRBD1 (6 bases). The V end lost 3 bases, the J end lost 1 base, and 10 bases lay between the germline ends. CDR1 and CDR2 (germline): LGHNA, YNFKEQ. The CDR3 has 15 amino acids. The CDR3 nucleotides read TGTGCCAGCAGCCATGGAGGGGGGAGCAATCAGCCCCAGCATTTT. This translates into CASSHGGGSNQPQHF.

This chain links TRBV7-9 with TRBJ1-3; D gene uncertain. The CDR3 loop spans 19 amino acids. V lost 5 bases, J lost 2 bases, and 25 bases lay in between. CDR1 and CDR2 from the germline V gene are SEHNR and FQNEAQ (reference sequence). The CDR3 here is CASSPRVIGGKEAGNTIYF. CDR3 in DNA: TGTGCCAGCAGCCCCCGTGTAATCGGAGGGAAGGAAGCTGGAAACACCATATATTTT. Complete variable domain (other parts from reference TRBV7-9 and TRBJ1-3): DTGVSQNPRHKITKRGQNVTFRCDPISEHNRLYWYRQTLGQGPEFLTYFQNEAQLEKSRLLSDRFSAERPKGSFSTLEIQRTEQGDSAMYLCASSPRVIGGKEAGNTIYFGEGSWLTVV.

This clone was seen a single time. This chain connects TRBV10-3 to TRBJ1-1, with TRBD1 identical over 7 bases. With 4 bases clipped from V and 3 bases from J, the junction kept 5 bases outside the gene matches. CDR1 and CDR2 from the germline V gene are ENHRY and SYGVKD. There are 14 residues in the CDR3. The CDR3 protein is CAISGRDRYTEAFF. The DNA of the CDR3 is TGTGCCATCAGTGGAAGGGACAGATACACTGAAGCTTTCTTT.

The chain links TRBV5-6 to TRBJ2-5; D is unresolved. The end of the DNA aligns better with TRBJ2-7, so the J call may be wrong. The CDR3 totals 15 residues. From germline, CDR1 is SGHDT and CDR2 YYEEEE. The CDR3 nucleotides are TGTGCCAGCAGCGCACTGGGCTCGAGCTCCTACGAGCAGTACTTC. Translation gives CASSALGSSSYEQYF.

The genes are TRBV2 and TRBJ2-5, with TRBD2 matching over 9 bases. Germline V gene data show CDR1 as SNHLY and CDR2 as FYNNEI. J lost 3 bases, V lost 7 bases, and 6 bases had no gene match. This CDR3 comprises 14 residues. This chain's CDR3 is CASIGSGGKETQYF. In DNA form, the CDR3 reads TGTGCCAGCATTGGTAGCGGGGGAAAAGAGACCCAGTACTTC. Full variable domain (outside the CDR3, taken from reference TRBV2 and TRBJ2-5): EPEVTQTPSHQVTQMGQEVILRCVPISNHLYFYWYRQILGQKVEFLVSFYNNEISEKSEIFDDQFSVERPDGSNFTLKIRSTKLEDSAMYFCASIGSGGKETQYFGPGTRLLVL.

J is TRBJ1-1 and V is TRBV14; no clear D gene. V was cut by 1 base and J by 6 bases, with 18 bases left in between. This CDR3 comprises 16 residues. Germline V lookup: CDR1 SGHDN, CDR2 FVKESK. CDR3 sequence (DNA): TGTGCCAGCAGCCAAGGGTCAGTGTGGTGGTGGCCTGAAGCTTTCTTT. As protein: CASSQGSVWWWPEAFF. The full variable domain, with the rest looked up from reference TRBV14 and TRBJ1-1, is EAGVTQFPSHSVIEKGQTVTLRCDPISGHDNLYWYRRVMGKEIKFLLHFVKESKQDESGMPNNRFLAERTGGTYSTLKVQPAELEDSGVYFCASSQGSVWWWPEAFFGQGTRLTVV.

This clone was counted once. The chain links TRBV6-5 to TRBJ1-2, with TRBD1 matching 9 bases. Germline V gene sequence: CDR1 MNHEY, CDR2 SVGAGI. The ends lost 6 bases at V and 8 bases at J; junction bases unmatched: 4. CDR3 length equals 12 residues. CDR3 bases: TGTGCCAGCAGCTGGACAGGGGACGGCTACACCTTC. It codes for CASSWTGDGYTF.

This chain links TRBV7-6 with TRBJ1-3, with no clear D. Germline loops: CDR1 SGHVS, CDR2 FNYEAQ. Trimming removed 1 base from V and 0 bases from J, with 16 bases in between. The CDR3 loop spans 18 amino acids. In DNA, the CDR3 is TGTGCCAGCAGCTTAGGGCCCGGCGGTCGCCGCTCTGGAAACACCATATATTTT. Protein product: CASSLGPGGRRSGNTIYF. Full variable domain (outside the CDR3, taken from reference TRBV7-6 and TRBJ1-3): GAGVSQSPRYKVTKRGQDVALRCDPISGHVSLYWYRQALGQGPEFLTYFNYEAQQDKSGLPNDRFSAERPEGSISTLTIQRTEQRDSAMYRCASSLGPGGRRSGNTIYFGEGSWLTVV.

The chain uses TRBV7-9 and TRBJ1-2, with D possibly being TRBD1 (5 bases). Trimming pared 3 bases from V and 4 bases from J, leaving 12 bases between. CDR3 length: 14 residues. Germline values: CDR1 SEHNR, CDR2 FQNEAQ (reference sequence). The CDR3 loop reads CASSFNRQSYGYTF. The CDR3 DNA is TGTGCCAGCAGCTTCAACAGGCAGAGCTATGGCTACACCTTC.

This chain uses TRBV9 with TRBJ2-5; 8 bases are shared with TRBD1. This CDR3 is 14 amino acids long. CDR1 SGDLS and CDR2 YYNGEE come from the germline V gene. The J segment lost 11 bases and the V segment lost 0 bases, leaving 9 bases of the junction unmatched. Here the CDR3 DNA reads TGTGCCAGCAGCGTAGGGACAGGGCCTGGAGAGCAGTACTTC. Residues: CASSVGTGPGEQYF.